Listed here are 12 T cell receptor beta chains from one sample, sequenced in a study of immune evolution from preneoplasia to lung adenocarcinoma (dated by TCRdb to the early 2020s). Library method: the immunoSEQ multiplex PCR assay. Imported from immuneACCESS, the table was reduced by TCRdb to in-frame sequences with V and J called. These copies leave out some clones; in studies compared against another copy, an unresolved V gene accounts for under half, and the cause of the remainder is not known. The sample data list about 1,800 clones, and 65% to 85% of these were observed just once. The top ten clonotypes cover 8.3% of the sample. Sequencing was performed on FFPE tissue from an adenomatous hyperplasia lung lesion. Explained via the paper, the cell subset or site label denotes: atypical adenomatous hyperplasia (AAH), lung preneoplasia. The receptors shown here come from a donor older than 65 with lung adenocarcinoma.

CDR3 residues: CANRDAGLGNTGELFF. Written as DNA, the CDR3 is TGTGCCAACAGGGATGCAGGGTTAGGGAACACCGGGGAGCTGTTTTTT. This chain joins TRBV7-2 and TRBJ2-2, with D possibly TRBD1 on 6 matching bases. This CDR3 contains 16 residues. The germline CDR1 and CDR2 sequences are SGHTA and FQGNSA. Trimming removed 10 bases from V and 1 base from J, with 19 bases in between.

This clone showed up just once. V usage is TRBV19 and J usage is TRBJ2-7; 10 bases are a match to TRBD1. Germline V CDR1 and CDR2: LNHDA, SQIVND (reference sequence). The CDR3 spans 15 residues. The V segment lost 3 bases and the J segment 3 bases; nucleotides outside the gene matches: 5. CDR3 DNA sequence: TGTGCCAGTAGTATCGGACAGGGGGGACACTACGAGCAGTACTTC. Translation gives CASSIGQGGHYEQYF.

The V and J genes are TRBV20-1 and TRBJ1-2, with 7 bases aligning to TRBD1. The V gene end was trimmed by 5 bases and the J gene end by 8 bases; junction bases not matched to a gene: 5. CDR3 size: 11 residues. The germline V gene has CDR1 DFQATT and CDR2 SNEGSKA (reference sequence). The CDR3 DNA reads TGCAGTGCTGAGGACAGGAGAGGCTACACCTTC. Translating gives CSAEDRRGYTF.

This clone was seen more than once but under ten times. This chain connects TRBV5-4 to TRBJ2-5, with 8 bases that match TRBD2. CDR1 SGHNT and CDR2 YYREEE come from the germline V gene (reference sequence). The junction had 2 bases not matched to a gene; V was cut back by 4 bases and J by 3 bases. The CDR3 has 13 amino acids. CDR3 sequence reads: CASSILAEETQYF. The DNA for the CDR3 is TGTGCCAGCAGCATACTAGCGGAAGAGACCCAGTACTTC.

The chain joins TRBV11-2 to TRBJ1-1; no definite D call. CDR1 is SGHAT and CDR2 is FQNNGV in the germline V gene. The CDR3 has 13 amino acids. The V end was cut by 3 bases, the J end by 3 bases, with 8 bases between. CDR3 sequence (DNA): TGTGCCAGCAGCTTGTCGGTAGACACTGAAGCTTTCTTT. Translating it yields CASSLSVDTEAFF.

The V and J genes are TRBV5-1 and TRBJ1-1; TRBD1 might be the D (6 bases). This CDR3 is 16 amino acids long. With 0 bases removed from V and 4 bases from J, the gap between germline ends came to 16 bases. Germline lookup yields CDR1 SGHRS and CDR2 YFSETQ. CDR3 loop: CASSLDSGGGSTEAFF. The DNA for the CDR3 is TGCGCCAGCAGCTTGGATTCAGGAGGGGGAAGCACTGAAGCTTTCTTT.

The chain combines TRBV2 with TRBJ2-2; 10 nucleotides match TRBD2. J was trimmed by 5 bases and V by 7 bases; bases with no gene match: 10. The CDR3 spans 16 residues. Germline V CDR1 and CDR2: SNHLY, FYNNEI. This chain's CDR3 is CASMEGLAGETGELFF. The CDR3 DNA reads TGTGCCAGCATGGAAGGGCTAGCGGGAGAGACCGGGGAGCTGTTTTTT.

V and J are TRBV5-1 and TRBJ2-5; D call uncertain. The germline V and J ends were trimmed by 4 bases and 1 base, with 11 bases remaining between them. Germline loops: CDR1 SGHRS, CDR2 YFSETQ. The CDR3 covers 14 residues. For the CDR3, the DNA is TGCGCCAGCAGCCCCCAGCCTGGCCAAGAGACCCAGTACTTC. It specifies CASSPQPGQETQYF. The full variable domain, completed using reference TRBV5-1 and TRBJ2-5, is KAGVTQTPRYLIKTRGQQVTLSCSPISGHRSVSWYQQTPGQGLQFLFEYFSETQRNKGNFPGRFSGRQFSNSRSEMNVSTLELGDSALYLCASSPQPGQETQYFGPGTRLLVL.

This rearrangement joins TRBV19 to TRBJ2-7, with 13 bases lining up with TRBD2. J gave up 0 bases and V 3 bases, and 2 bases lay outside the gene matches. This CDR3 is built from 16 residues. Germline V gene data show CDR1 as LNHDA and CDR2 as SQIVND (reference sequence). CDR3 sequence: CASSIGTSGDSYEQYF. CDR3 nucleotides: TGTGCCAGTAGTATCGGGACTAGCGGGGACTCCTACGAGCAGTACTTC.

The chain combines TRBV29-1 with TRBJ2-1, with D perhaps matching TRBD2 (5 bases). The germline V gene has CDR1 SQVTM and CDR2 ANQGSEA. V was shortened by 4 bases and J by 9 bases, with 16 bases between the two germline ends. CDR3 size: 13 residues. The CDR3, as DNA: TGCAGCGTTGTGGTAGGACTGGCGCGTGAGCAGTTCTTC. This codes for CSVVVGLAREQFF.

The V call is TRBV11-3, the J call TRBJ2-7; 13 bases match TRBD2. The germline CDR1 and CDR2 sequences are SGHNT and YENEEA. Unmatched junction bases numbered 13, after V lost 5 bases and J lost 0 bases. This CDR3 spans 19 amino acids. The CDR3 reads CASSPQGTSGALFSYEQYF. CDR3 in DNA: TGTGCCAGCAGCCCCCAAGGGACTAGCGGGGCACTATTCTCCTACGAGCAGTACTTC.

The genes are TRBV5-4 and TRBJ1-5; the D is unclear. V lost 0 bases and J 1 base, leaving 11 bases between the germline ends. CDR1 is SGHNT, CDR2 YYREEE, per germline (reference sequence). The CDR3 has 16 amino acids. The CDR3 DNA sequence: TGTGCCAGCAGCTTGGGAGGGCGCGGCAGCAATCAGCCCCAGCATTTT. Encoded protein: CASSLGGRGSNQPQHF.